This T cell receptor (beta chain) is from a study of cytomegalovirus exposure and HLA in healthy donors. Study-level findings and limits: Most TCR beta V segments were productive about 90% or about 30% of the time in an earlier analysis. In vitro experiments confirmed that three CMV-associated chains were specific for CMV antigens. Later work showed greater clonal expansion in HLA-associated TCR beta chains than in equally common others. Upon later analysis, TCR association rates were observed to vary by HLA locus, being highest for DRB1 and lowest for HLA-C.

PCR amplification relied on 60 Vbeta primers (plus 13 Jbeta primers). Sequenced by immunoSEQ multiplex PCR; TCRdb stores in-frame clones only, minus some. The table has roughly 220,000 clones, more than 80% seen once; the top ten hold 2.5% to 3.5%. Comments on this clone: Its antigen remains unidentified.

Sequenced sample: PBMCs. The receptor comes from a young man in good health and CMV-seronegative.

CDR3 nucleotide sequence: TGCGCCAGCAGCCAGGGCGACAGGTACTCTGGAAACACCATATATTTT. As protein: CASSQGDRYSGNTIYF. The V gene is TRBV4-1, the J gene TRBJ1-3, with a weak D call TRBD1 (6 bases). CDR1 is MGHRA and CDR2 is YSYEKL in the germline V gene. Trimming took 3 bases from V and 0 from J, leaving 12 bases between them. CDR3 length: 16 amino acids.